The subject of this entry is one T cell receptor (beta chain). Its antigen remains unknown. The CDR3 runs 11 residues. The ends were cut back, 1 base at V and 5 bases at J, with 5 bases in the middle. CDR1 is SQVTM, CDR2 ANQGSEA, per germline. The sample originates from a study of shared clonotypes between healthy human individuals. Original analysis: ImmunoSEQ junction-only sequences lacked quality scores, so their filtering differed. Sequencing was performed with immunoSEQ multiplex PCR; in TCRdb, only in-frame clones are kept and a portion is missing. That table gives V, J and clone size, and the DNA gave D and trimming. Among around 2,100,000 clones, about 95% were seen once, and the ten largest hold around 1.2%. Study observations and caveats: Sharing across four donors was highest in naive CD4 (around 5%) and lowest in memory CD8 (around 0.4%).

As defined, naive CD8 cells were CD45RO-negative and positively selected for CCR7, with terminally differentiated effector memory CD45RA+ cells excluded. The TCR was taken from a man in his late teens or twenties in good health. Sequenced material: naive CD8+ T cells sorted from blood. This sequence joins TRBV29-1 and TRBJ1-1; D perhaps matches TRBD1 (5 bases). CDR3 region: CSVEGQTEAFF. Here the CDR3 DNA reads TGCAGCGTTGAAGGACAGACTGAAGCTTTCTTT.